This TCR beta chain was observed in a study of cytomegalovirus exposure and HLA in healthy donors. Across the study: Clustering assigned 81% of the roughly 370 genotyped donors to the Caucasian-associated ancestry cluster.

In its sample, this clone was seen once. Its target is not known. The CDR3 is made up of 12 amino acids. Trimming took off 4 bases at V and 3 bases at J, with 7 bases between the two ends. CDR1 and CDR2 from the germline V gene are LNHDA and SQIVND (reference sequence). The PCR employed 60 Vbeta primers together with 13 Jbeta primers. The table came from immunoSEQ multiplex PCR; TCRdb's copy has only in-frame clones and leaves some out. The sample lists about 93,000 clones, around three quarters occurring once. Study conclusions and caveats: In a later analysis, V- and J-gene trimming of beta chains associated with a DCLRE1C missense variant, replicated independently. Being indistinguishable, some V segments were excluded, TRBV6-2 and TRBV6-3 among them.

The source of this sequence is a young man in good health and CMV-seronegative. The V and J genes are TRBV19 and TRBJ2-7, with a possible D match to TRBD1 (6 bases). Sequencing was done on a sample of PBMCs. CDR3 region: CASSKQGYEQYF. CDR3 bases: TGTGCCAGTAGTAAACAGGGCTACGAGCAGTACTTC. The complete variable domain, with remaining parts taken from reference TRBV19 and TRBJ2-7, reads DGGITQSPKYLFRKEGQNVTLSCEQNLNHDAMYWYRQDPGQGLRLIYYSQIVNDFQKGDIAEGYSVSREKKESFPLTVTSAQKNPTAFYLCASSKQGYEQYFGPGTRLTVT.